This record looks at one TCR beta chain sequence and its context. This clonotype occurred many times. The target of this receptor is not known. No base qualities exist here, and no much larger clone lies one base off it. The CDR3 holds 15 amino acids from the cysteine to the phenylalanine. CDR3 DNA is the only sequence kept; it has 45 bases, read in frame from the first base. The germline V gene (reference sequence) gives CDR1 as LGHDT and CDR2 as YNNKEL. V sheds 3 bases and J sheds 5 bases, leaving 16 bases between their ends. The sample originates from a study of blood T cells in healthy people across ages (dated by TCRdb to 2015 to 2017). At the level of the whole study: In model experiments, template switching captured roughly one uniquely barcoded TCR beta cDNA molecule for every two T cells. Using deep sequencing normalized with unique cDNA molecular identifiers, the study measured how TCR beta repertoire diversity changes with age. Donors were grouped into four age groups: young (average roughly 17 years), middle-aged (about 38), aged (about 59) and long-lived (about 89). Donors of different ages were randomly distributed across sequencing lanes to avoid experimental bias. Using the same blood draw, the study looked at two additional independent replicas of 1 million unique cDNA reads for two donors, one aged 18 to 29 and the other aged 80 or older. Here is what the overall study found, with its caveats: Bulk unsorted PBMC profiling prevented conclusive comparison of naive and antigen-experienced compartments. Estimates of total diversity based on one million sequenced T cells were considered lower bounds and underestimates. Observed TCR beta diversity per million T cells fell roughly linearly with age, and a significant reduction was already apparent by age around 40. Because the CMV infection status of the donors was unknown, age-related changes in expanded clonotypes may potentially have been confounded. Compared with the aged group, the long-lived group had more naive CD4+ T cells, fewer expanded clones and increased TCR diversity, suggesting age selection. There was a strong correlation between observed TCR beta diversity and the percentage of naive T cells measured by flow cytometry.

Donors were approximately 42 systemically healthy Caucasian individuals from Russia aged roughly 6 to 90 years. Each donor gave approximately 9.3 milliliters of peripheral blood, collected into EDTA-treated Vacutainer tubes. Ficoll-Paque density-gradient centrifugation was used to isolate PBMCs, with at least 7 million per sample. Total RNA, at least 5.5 micrograms per sample, was extracted from PBMCs with Trizol reagent. Naive CD45RAhigh/CD27high T cell percentages were measured by flow cytometry on a PBMC aliquot from every donor. Libraries were made using 5' RACE. Sequencing instrument: Illumina HiSeq 2500. A second PCR of roughly 7 to 11 cycles was performed with a sample-barcoded 5' primer and a J-beta primer mix. A unique molecular identifier was introduced onto each TCR beta cDNA molecule by a template-switch 5' adaptor carrying 12 random nucleotides. Each sample yielded at least 2.5 million CDR3-containing paired-end reads. The Mint cDNA synthesis kit, primed by a TRBC-specific oligonucleotide, was used to synthesize first-strand cDNA from all RNA. All cDNA was treated with uracil-DNA glycosylase and then went through a first 18-cycle PCR with the universal primers M1SS and BC2_uni_R. The study's processing was this. For normalization, 1 million high-quality reads, each with a distinct molecular identifier, were randomly selected from each sample. Instead of being binned into consensus sequences, reads with shared molecular identifiers were discarded. MiTCR, run with a Q25 quality threshold and the strictest error-elimination algorithm, handled CDR3 identification, clonotype clustering and error correction. A nonparametric unseen species model with Euler transformation was used to estimate lower-bound total TCR beta diversity. Using fastp trimming at Q25 and MiXCR clonotype assembly, TCRdb reanalyzed the public sequencing data and kept in-frame beta chains. Rows with one shared CDR3 protein collapse into an entry with the most common genes and DNA. These V and J calls are TCRdb output, not the study's own analysis. The sample table records approximately 700,000 distinct CDR3 sequences; around 32% of these occur just once. The top ten clonotypes cover approximately 15% of the sample.

The source is a woman aged 80 or over in good health. Donor details come from another sample of the same person, matched by shared clones. This chain is built from TRBV3-1 and TRBJ2-5; the D call is tentative, TRBD1 or TRBD2, as each matches 6 bases. Input material: blood. Read as DNA, the sequence is TGTGCCAGCAGCCAGACGCGGGGAAGGGGGGAGACCCAGTACTTC. Translated, this gives CASSQTRGRGETQYF.